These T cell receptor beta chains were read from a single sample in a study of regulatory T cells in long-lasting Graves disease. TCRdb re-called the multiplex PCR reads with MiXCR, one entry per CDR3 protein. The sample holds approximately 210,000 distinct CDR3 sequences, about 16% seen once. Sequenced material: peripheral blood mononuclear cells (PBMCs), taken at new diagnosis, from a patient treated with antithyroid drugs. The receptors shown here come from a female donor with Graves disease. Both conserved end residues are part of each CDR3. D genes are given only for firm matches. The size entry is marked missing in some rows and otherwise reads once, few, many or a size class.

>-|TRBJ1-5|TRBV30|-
TGTGCCTGGAGTTTCGTCCGGGATCAGCCCCAGCATTTT
CAWSFVRDQPQHF
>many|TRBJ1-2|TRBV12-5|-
TGTGCTAGTGGTTCAACAGGGAATGGCTACACCTTC
CASGSTGNGYTF
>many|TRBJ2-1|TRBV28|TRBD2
TGTGCCAGCAGGCCGGGACTAGGGGGAAATGAGCAGTTCTTC
CASRPGLGGNEQFF
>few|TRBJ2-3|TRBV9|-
TGTGCCAGCAGCAAGTCGGGGGCAGATACGCAGTATTTT
CASSKSGADTQYF
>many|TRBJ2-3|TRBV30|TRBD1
TGTGCCTGGTTGACCGGGACAGAAATTAATACGCAGTATTTT
CAWLTGTEINTQYF
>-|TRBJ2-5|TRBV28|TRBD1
TGTGCCAGCAGACCTCGACAGGGGGCAGGGGAGACCCAGTACTTC
CASRPRQGAGETQYF
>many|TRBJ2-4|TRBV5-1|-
TGCGCCAGCAGCTCGGGTCTAACCAAAAACATTCAGTACTTC
CASSSGLTKNIQYF
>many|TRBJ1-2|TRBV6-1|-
TGTGCCAGCAGAGAGTTAGGCTACACCTTC
CASRELGYTF
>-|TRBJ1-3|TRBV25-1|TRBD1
TGTGCCAGCAGCCTAAACTTATCCGGGACAGAATGTAACACCATATATTTT
CASSLNLSGTECNTIYF
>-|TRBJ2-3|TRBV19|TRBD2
TGTGCCAGTAAGTCCCTAGCGGGACCTACAGATACGCAGTATTTT
CASKSLAGPTDTQYF
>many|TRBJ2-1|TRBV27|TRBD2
TGTGCCAGCAGCCCGACTAGCGGAGCGTTAAATGAGCAGTTCTTC
CASSPTSGALNEQFF
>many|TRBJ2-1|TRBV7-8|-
TGTGCCAGCAGCGCCTCACTAGCAGAATCCTACAATGAGCAGTTCTTC
CASSASLAESYNEQFF
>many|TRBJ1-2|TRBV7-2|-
TGTGCCAGCAGCTTGACAGGAGACCTCAGATATGGCTACACCTTC
CASSLTGDLRYGYTF
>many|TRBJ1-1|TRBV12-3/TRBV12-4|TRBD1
TGTGCCAGCAGTACCGCGACAGGGTCGGTAGCTTTCTTT
CASSTATGSVAFF
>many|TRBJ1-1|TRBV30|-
TGTGCCGGAAGGAGGGAGGGTTGGACTTTCTTT
CAGRREGWTFF
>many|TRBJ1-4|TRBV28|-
TGTGCCAGCAGAAACAGGGCTGCGGAAAAACTGTTTTTT
CASRNRAAEKLFF
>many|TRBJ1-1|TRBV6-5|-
TGTGCCAGCAGTTCCTCTAGCAGGGCAAACACTGAAGCTTTCTTT
CASSSSSRANTEAFF
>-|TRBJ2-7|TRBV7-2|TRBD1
TGTGCCAGCAGCTTAGGCGGGACAGGGTTTCCCGAGCAGTACTTC
CASSLGGTGFPEQYF
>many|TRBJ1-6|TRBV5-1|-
TGCGCCAGCAGTCTTATACCGGCAGCGGGGGTGGGGAATTCACCCCTCCACTTT
CASSLIPAAGVGNSPLHF
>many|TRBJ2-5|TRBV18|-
TGTGCCAGCTCACCTGGTGCGGAAGAGACCCAGTACTTC
CASSPGAEETQYF
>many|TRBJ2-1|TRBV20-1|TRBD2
TGCAGTGCTGCCTCGGGCAGCGGGAGGGCCCTCCGAAATGAGCAGTTCTTC
CSAASGSGRALRNEQFF
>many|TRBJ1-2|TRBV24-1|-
TGTGCCACCAGTGACCCCGGGACAAGCTATGGCTACACCTTC
CATSDPGTSYGYTF
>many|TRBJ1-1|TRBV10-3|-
TGTGCCATCAGTGATTCAGAGAACACTGAAGCTTTCTTT
CAISDSENTEAFF
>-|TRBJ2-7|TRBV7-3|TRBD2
TGTGCCAGCAGCTTGGGCGGGAGGGCCGGGTACGAGCAGTACTTC
CASSLGGRAGYEQYF
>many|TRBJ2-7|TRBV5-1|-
TGCGCCAGCAGCTTGACAGGGACCGAGCAGTACTTC
CASSLTGTEQYF
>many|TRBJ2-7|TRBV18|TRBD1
TGTGCCAGCTCCCCGTCTACAGGGGCCTACGAGCAGTACTTC
CASSPSTGAYEQYF
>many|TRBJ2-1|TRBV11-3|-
TGTGCCAGCCTGGGGGGGCGGGGCGAAAATGAGCAGTTCTTC
CASLGGRGENEQFF
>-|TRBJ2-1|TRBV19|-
TGTGCCAGCCTTATGCCGGGAGTGGGGAATGAGCAGTTCTTC
CASLMPGVGNEQFF
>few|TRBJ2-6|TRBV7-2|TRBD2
TGTGCCAGCAGCTTCCGCGGGAGTTTCAACTCTGGGGCCAACGTCCTGACTTTC
CASSFRGSFNSGANVLTF
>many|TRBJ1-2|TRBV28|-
TGTGCCAGCAGTTTAGACGTACGGCAGGGTGACTATGGCTACACCTTC
CASSLDVRQGDYGYTF
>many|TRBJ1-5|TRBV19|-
TGTGCCAGTAGTGCCCGACTGAGACGTAATCAGCCCCAGCATTTT
CASSARLRRNQPQHF
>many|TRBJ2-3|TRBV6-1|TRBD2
TGTGCCAGCAGTCCCGGGACTAGTGTTACAGATACGCAGTATTTT
CASSPGTSVTDTQYF
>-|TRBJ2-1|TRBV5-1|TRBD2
TGCGCCAGCAGCTCCTCTAGCGGGAGTTCCTACAATGAGCAGTTCTTC
CASSSSSGSSYNEQFF
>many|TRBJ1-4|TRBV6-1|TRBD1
TGTGCCAGCAGTGTCTCCCGGACAGGGGTGGGCGAAAAACTGTTTTTT
CASSVSRTGVGEKLFF
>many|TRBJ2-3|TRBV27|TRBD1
TGTGCCAGCAGTTACAGGGGAACCACAGATACGCAGTATTTT
CASSYRGTTDTQYF
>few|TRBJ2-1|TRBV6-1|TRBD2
TGTGCCAGCAGTAAAGCGGGAGCGGGCAATGAGCAGTTCTTC
CASSKAGAGNEQFF
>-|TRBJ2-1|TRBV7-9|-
TGTGCCGGCAGCCGCGACAGGAGGAATGAGCAGTTCTTC
CAGSRDRRNEQFF
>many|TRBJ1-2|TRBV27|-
TGTGCCAGCAAAGGACAGCGACACTATGGCTACACCTTC
CASKGQRHYGYTF
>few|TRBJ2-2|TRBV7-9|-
TGTGCCAGCAGCGCCTATGCATCTATGGGCGGGGAGCTGTTTTTT
CASSAYASMGGELFF
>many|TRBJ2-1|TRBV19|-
TGTGCCAGTATTCTACTAGCCCGCTCCTACAATGAGCAGTTCTTC
CASILLARSYNEQFF
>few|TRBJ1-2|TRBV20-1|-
TGCAGTGCTAGAGATCTAGGGGGAAATGGCTACGCCTTC
CSARDLGGNGYAF
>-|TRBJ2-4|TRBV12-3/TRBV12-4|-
TGTGCCAGCACTAAATACGGCCCCATTCAGTACTTC
CASTKYGPIQYF
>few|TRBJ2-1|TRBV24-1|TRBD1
TGTGCCACCAGTGACCCCTCGGGACAGACCTACAATGAGCAGTTCTTC
CATSDPSGQTYNEQFF
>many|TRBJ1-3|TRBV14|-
TGTGCCAGCAGCCCCCCCGGCATGCGAAACACCATATATTTT
CASSPPGMRNTIYF